The source of this TCR beta chain is a study of CD8 T cells in ankylosing spondylitis. This clonotype was seen repeatedly, ten times or more. MiXCR was run by TCRdb on the 5' RACE reads, yielding one entry per CDR3 protein. The profile shows about 300,000 distinct CDR3 sequences, around 10% of them singletons. CDR1 and CDR2 (germline): DFQATT, SNEGSKA (reference sequence). V was trimmed by 0 bases and J by 8 bases, leaving 24 bases between them. The CDR3 is 17 amino acids. Sequencing used blood, either unsorted or a sorted T cell fraction (not recorded which). The clonotype comes from a female donor with ankylosing spondylitis or in good health (not recorded which). J is TRBJ2-3 and V is TRBV20-1; no definite D call. CDR3 nucleotide sequence: TGCAGTGCTAGAGATATCATGTCTCCCGACCGCCTAGGTACGCAGTATTTT. Protein: CSARDIMSPDRLGTQYF.